One and the same sample provided the 9 T cell receptor beta chains below, sequenced in a study of T cells after posttransplantation cyclophosphamide (dated by TCRdb to about 2016). The library was produced with the immunoSEQ multiplex PCR assay. The clones in this table, taken by TCRdb from immuneACCESS, are in-frame only. Not every clone is retained; where verified, under half of the shortfall comes from an unresolved V gene, and the cause of the rest is unknown. The sample table lists tens of thousands of clones, 92% of them with a count of one. Roughly 2.9% of the sample is in the top ten clones. Source material: PBMCs. Source of these receptors: a woman in her forties or fifties in good health and a related stem cell transplant donor.

CDR3 DNA: TGCGCCAGCAGTGATCTGGGCGTATCTTCCTACGAGCAGTACTTC. Translation: CASSDLGVSSYEQYF. J is TRBJ2-7 and V is TRBV10-1; D remains unclear. The CDR3 sequence is 15 residues long. Germline values: CDR1 WNHNN, CDR2 SYGVQD (reference sequence). Trimming took 3 bases from V and 1 from J, leaving 13 bases between them.

The chain couples TRBV5-1 to TRBJ1-1; 7 positions agree with TRBD1. The trim removed 0 bases at V and 7 bases at J, leaving 9 bases unmatched. This CDR3 has 15 amino acids. CDR1 SGHRS and CDR2 YFSETQ come from the germline V gene. DNA of the CDR3: TGCGCCAGCAGCTTGGAAAATACAGGGGCCGATGAAGCTTTCTTT. This translates into CASSLENTGADEAFF.

The J gene is TRBJ1-4, the V gene TRBV29-1; D gene unclear. The CDR3 spans 14 residues. V was trimmed by 3 bases and J by 5 bases, leaving 13 bases between them. Germline loops: CDR1 SQVTM, CDR2 ANQGSEA. CDR3 sequence reads: CSVDGPGVNEKLFF. The CDR3 DNA sequence: TGCAGCGTTGATGGCCCAGGCGTGAATGAAAAACTGTTTTTT.

V gene TRBV5-1 combines with J gene TRBJ2-4, with 11 nucleotides matching TRBD2. Germline V CDR1 and CDR2: SGHRS, YFSETQ. Losses at the gene ends were 4 bases for V and 6 bases for J; bases not matched to a gene: 6. The CDR3 consists of 15 residues. The CDR3 DNA reads TGCGCCAGCAGCCTACTAGCGGGAGAAGGAAACATTCAGTACTTC. It is translated as CASSLLAGEGNIQYF.

The rearrangement uses TRBV7-8 and TRBJ2-2; a possible D gene is TRBD2 (5 bases). The germline gives CDR1 SGHVS, CDR2 FQNEAQ. The CDR3 has 14 residues. V lost 0 bases to trimming and J lost 3 bases, with 5 bases between them. The CDR3 sequence: CASSLARDTGELFF. CDR3 sequence (DNA): TGTGCCAGCAGCTTAGCGCGGGACACCGGGGAGCTGTTTTTT.

The chain employs TRBV27 and TRBJ2-2; unclear D gene. Trimming took 2 bases from V and 7 from J, leaving 8 bases between them. The length of the CDR3 is 13 residues. Germline V lookup: CDR1 MNHEY, CDR2 SMNVEV (reference sequence). The CDR3 region has the DNA TGTGCCAGCAGTTTACGAGGTCACGGGGAGCTGTTTTTT. Translation gives CASSLRGHGELFF.

V is TRBV6-1 and J is TRBJ1-1, with D uncertain. This CDR3 is 16 amino acids long. Germline CDR1 and CDR2: MNHNS and SASEGT. V dropped 3 bases and J dropped 1 base, with 15 bases sitting between them. The CDR3 nucleotides read TGTGCCAGCAGTGATACCGACGGGGTACCGAACACTGAAGCTTTCTTT. Translation: CASSDTDGVPNTEAFF.

The CDR3 DNA sequence: TGTGCCAGCAGCTTGGGGACTAGCGAGTTCCAAGAGACCCAGTACTTC. Translated, it gives CASSLGTSEFQETQYF. This chain uses TRBV7-9 with TRBJ2-5, with 10 positions matching TRBD2. J was trimmed by 1 base and V by 3 bases; bases with no gene match: 5. This CDR3 comprises 16 residues. From germline, CDR1 is SEHNR and CDR2 FQNEAQ (reference sequence).

V usage is TRBV5-1 and J usage is TRBJ2-7; 12 bases align to TRBD1. V shed 0 bases and J 12 bases; nucleotides not matched to a gene: 4. In germline, CDR1 is SGHRS, CDR2 YFSETQ. The CDR3 covers 13 residues. CDR3 sequence (DNA): TGCGCCAGCAGCTTGGCGGGACAGGGGGCGTTGTACTTC. Protein: CASSLAGQGALYF.